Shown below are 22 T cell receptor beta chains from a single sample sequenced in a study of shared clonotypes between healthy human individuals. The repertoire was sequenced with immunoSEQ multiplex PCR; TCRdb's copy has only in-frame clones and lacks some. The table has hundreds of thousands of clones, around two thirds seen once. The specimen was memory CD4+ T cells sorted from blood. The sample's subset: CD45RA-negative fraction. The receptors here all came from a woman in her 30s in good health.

The CDR3, as DNA: TGTGCCAGCAGTGTACACAGGGGAAATGAGCAGTTCTTC. It is translated as CASSVHRGNEQFF. The chain employs TRBV6-1 and TRBJ2-1; 7 positions agree with TRBD1. The CDR3 contains 13 residues. CDR1 and CDR2 (germline): MNHNS, SASEGT. V lost 4 bases, J lost 7 bases, and 4 bases stayed unmatched.

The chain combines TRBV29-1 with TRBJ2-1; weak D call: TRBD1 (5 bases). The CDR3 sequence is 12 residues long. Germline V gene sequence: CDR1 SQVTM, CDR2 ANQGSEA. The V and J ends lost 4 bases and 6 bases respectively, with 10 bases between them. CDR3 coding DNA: TGCAGCGTTGCCAACCAGGGCAATGAGCAGTTCTTC. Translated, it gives CSVANQGNEQFF.

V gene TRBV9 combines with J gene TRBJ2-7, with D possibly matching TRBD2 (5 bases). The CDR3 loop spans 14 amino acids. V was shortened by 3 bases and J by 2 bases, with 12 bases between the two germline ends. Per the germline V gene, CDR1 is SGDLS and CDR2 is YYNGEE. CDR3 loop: CASSEAGLPYEQYF. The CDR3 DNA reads TGTGCCAGCAGCGAGGCCGGACTCCCCTACGAGCAGTACTTC.

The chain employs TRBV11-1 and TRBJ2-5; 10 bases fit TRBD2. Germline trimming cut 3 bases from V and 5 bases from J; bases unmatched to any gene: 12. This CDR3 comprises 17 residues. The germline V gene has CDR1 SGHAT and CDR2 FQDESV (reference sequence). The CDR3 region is CASSLRSGRAGSETQYF. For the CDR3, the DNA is TGTGCCAGCAGCTTGAGAAGCGGGAGGGCTGGGTCCGAGACCCAGTACTTC. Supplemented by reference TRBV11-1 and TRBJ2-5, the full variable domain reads EAEVAQSPRYKITEKSQAVAFWCDPISGHATLYWYRQILGQGPELLVQFQDESVVDDSQLPKDRFSAERLKGVDSTLKIQPAELGDSAMYLCASSLRSGRAGSETQYFGPGTRLLVL.

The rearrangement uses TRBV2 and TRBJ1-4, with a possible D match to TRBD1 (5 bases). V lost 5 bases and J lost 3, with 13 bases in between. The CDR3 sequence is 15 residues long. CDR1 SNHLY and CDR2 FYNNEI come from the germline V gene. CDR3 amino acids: CASSLSGTANEKLFF. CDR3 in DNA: TGTGCCAGCAGTCTATCAGGGACGGCTAATGAAAAACTGTTTTTT. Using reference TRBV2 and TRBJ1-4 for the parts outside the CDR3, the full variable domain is EPEVTQTPSHQVTQMGQEVILRCVPISNHLYFYWYRQILGQKVEFLVSFYNNEISEKSEIFDDQFSVERPDGSNFTLKIRSTKLEDSAMYFCASSLSGTANEKLFFGSGTQLSVL.

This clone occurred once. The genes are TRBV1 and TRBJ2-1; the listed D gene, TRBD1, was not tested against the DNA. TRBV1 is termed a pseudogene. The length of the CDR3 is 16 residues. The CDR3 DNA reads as TGCACCAGCAGCCCATCTAAATACAGTCAGGGGGATGAGCAGTTCTTC. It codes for CTSSPSKYSQGDEQFF.

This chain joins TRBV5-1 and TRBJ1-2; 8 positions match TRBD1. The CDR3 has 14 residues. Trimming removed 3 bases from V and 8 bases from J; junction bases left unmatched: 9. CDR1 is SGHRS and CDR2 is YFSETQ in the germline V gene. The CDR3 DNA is TGCGCCAGCAGCTGGGAAACAGGGGGATCAGGCTACACCTTC. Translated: CASSWETGGSGYTF.

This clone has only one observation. The CDR3, as DNA: TGCGCCAGCAGTGAGGGGACAGGAGGTCCCTACGAGCAGTACTTC. This sequence encodes CASSEGTGGPYEQYF. This chain joins TRBV10-1 and TRBJ2-7; 8 bases fit TRBD1. This CDR3 has 15 amino acids. V lost 2 bases and J lost 2; bases outside the gene matches: 5. Per germline, CDR1 WNHNN and CDR2 SYGVQD (reference sequence).

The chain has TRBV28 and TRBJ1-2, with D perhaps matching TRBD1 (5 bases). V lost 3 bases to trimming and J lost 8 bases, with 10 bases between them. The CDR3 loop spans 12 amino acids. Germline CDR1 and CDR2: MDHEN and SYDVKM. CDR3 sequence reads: CASSFPGTGYTF. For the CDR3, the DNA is TGTGCCAGCAGTTTCCCCGGGACCGGCTACACCTTC.

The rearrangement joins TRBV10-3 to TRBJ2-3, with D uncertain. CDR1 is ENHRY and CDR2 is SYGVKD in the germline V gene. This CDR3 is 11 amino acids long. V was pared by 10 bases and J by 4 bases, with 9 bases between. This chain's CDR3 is CATTGADTQYF. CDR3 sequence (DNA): TGTGCCACGACGGGCGCAGATACGCAGTATTTT.

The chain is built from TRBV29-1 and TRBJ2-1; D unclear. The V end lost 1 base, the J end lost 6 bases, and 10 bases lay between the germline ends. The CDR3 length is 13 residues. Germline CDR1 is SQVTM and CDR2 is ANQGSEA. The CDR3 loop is CSVEVQASNEQFF. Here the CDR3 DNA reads TGCAGCGTTGAAGTCCAAGCGAGCAATGAGCAGTTCTTC.

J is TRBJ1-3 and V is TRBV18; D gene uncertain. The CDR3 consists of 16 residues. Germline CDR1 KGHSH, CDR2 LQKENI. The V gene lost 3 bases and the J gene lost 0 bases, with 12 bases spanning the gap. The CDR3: CASSPEGFSSGNTIYF. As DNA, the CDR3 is TGTGCCAGCTCACCGGAAGGATTTAGCTCTGGAAACACCATATATTTT.

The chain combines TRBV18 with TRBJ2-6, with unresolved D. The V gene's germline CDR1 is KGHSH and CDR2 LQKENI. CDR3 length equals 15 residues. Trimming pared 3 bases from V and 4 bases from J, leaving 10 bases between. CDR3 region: CASSPVVTGANVLTF. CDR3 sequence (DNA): TGTGCCAGCTCACCGGTGGTTACAGGGGCCAACGTCCTGACTTTC.

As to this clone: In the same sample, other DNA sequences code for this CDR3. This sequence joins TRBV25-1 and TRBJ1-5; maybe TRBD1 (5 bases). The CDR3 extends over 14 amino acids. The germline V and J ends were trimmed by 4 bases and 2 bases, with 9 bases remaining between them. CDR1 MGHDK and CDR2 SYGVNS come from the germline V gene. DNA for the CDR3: TGTGCCAGCAGTGGGGGGGGAGGCAATCAGCCCCAGCATTTT. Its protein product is CASSGGGGNQPQHF.

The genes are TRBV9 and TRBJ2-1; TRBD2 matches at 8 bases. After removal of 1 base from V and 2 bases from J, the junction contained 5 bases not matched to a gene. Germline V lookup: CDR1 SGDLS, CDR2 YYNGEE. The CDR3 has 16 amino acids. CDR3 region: CASSVLGSGAYNEQFF. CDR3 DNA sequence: TGTGCCAGCAGCGTACTAGGTAGCGGGGCCTACAATGAGCAGTTCTTC.

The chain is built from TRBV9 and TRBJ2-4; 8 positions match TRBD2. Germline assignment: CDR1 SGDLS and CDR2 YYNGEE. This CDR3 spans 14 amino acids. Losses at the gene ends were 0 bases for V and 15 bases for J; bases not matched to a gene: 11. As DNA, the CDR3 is TGTGCCAGCAGCGTAGAAACGGGAGGGCCCCCAAGGTACTTC. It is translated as CASSVETGGPPRYF. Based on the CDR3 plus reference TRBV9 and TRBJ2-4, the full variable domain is DSGVTQTPKHLITATGQRVTLRCSPRSGDLSVYWYQQSLDQGLQFLIQYYNGEERAKGNILERFSAQQFPDLHSELNLSSLELGDSALYFCASSVETGGPPRYFGAGTRLSVL.

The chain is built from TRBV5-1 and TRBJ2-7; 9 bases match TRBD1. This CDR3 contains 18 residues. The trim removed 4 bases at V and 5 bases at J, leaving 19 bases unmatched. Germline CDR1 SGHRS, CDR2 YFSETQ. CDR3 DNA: TGCGCCAGCAGCAGCGGACAGGGGAATTGGTATGGGGGGAACGAGCAGTACTTC. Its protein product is CASSSGQGNWYGGNEQYF.

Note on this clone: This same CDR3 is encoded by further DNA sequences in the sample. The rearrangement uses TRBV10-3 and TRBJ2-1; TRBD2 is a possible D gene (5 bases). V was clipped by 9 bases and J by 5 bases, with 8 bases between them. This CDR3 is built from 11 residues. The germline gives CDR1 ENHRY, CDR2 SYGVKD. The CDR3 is CAISVNNEQFF. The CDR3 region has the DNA TGTGCCATTAGCGTGAACAATGAGCAGTTCTTC.

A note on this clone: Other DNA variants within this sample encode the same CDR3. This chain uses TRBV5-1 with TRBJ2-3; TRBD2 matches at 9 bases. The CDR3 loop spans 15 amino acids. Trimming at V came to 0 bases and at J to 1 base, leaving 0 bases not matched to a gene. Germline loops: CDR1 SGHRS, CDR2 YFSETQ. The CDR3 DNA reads TGCGCCAGCAGCTTGGTAGCGGGGGGCACAGATACGCAGTATTTT. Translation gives CASSLVAGGTDTQYF.

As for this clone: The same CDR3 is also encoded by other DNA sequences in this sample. For the CDR3, the DNA is TGTGCCAGCAGTGACGCCCCCTATGGCTACACCTTC. Encoded protein: CASSDAPYGYTF. The V gene is TRBV6-1, the J gene TRBJ1-2; unclear D gene. V was trimmed by 3 bases and J by 4 bases, leaving 6 bases between them. The CDR3 extends over 12 amino acids. Per the germline V gene, CDR1 is MNHNS and CDR2 is SASEGT.

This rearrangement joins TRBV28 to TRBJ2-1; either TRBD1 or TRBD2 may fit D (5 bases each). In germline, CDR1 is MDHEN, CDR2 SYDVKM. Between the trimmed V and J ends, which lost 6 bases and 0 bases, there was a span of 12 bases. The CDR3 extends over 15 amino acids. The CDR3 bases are TGTGCCAGCAGAAGGGACGGAAGCTCCTACAATGAGCAGTTCTTC. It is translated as CASRRDGSSYNEQFF.

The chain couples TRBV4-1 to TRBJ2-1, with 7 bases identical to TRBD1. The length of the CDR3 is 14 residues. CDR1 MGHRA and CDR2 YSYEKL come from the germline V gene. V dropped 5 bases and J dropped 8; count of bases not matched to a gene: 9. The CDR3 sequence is CASSTGQVRYEQFF. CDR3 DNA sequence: TGCGCCAGCAGCACAGGACAGGTCCGATATGAGCAGTTCTTC.